The T cell receptor beta chain described here comes from a study of identical twins. It was template switching that added a universal primer site, and there were unique molecular identifiers on the cDNA. MiXCR, run by TCRdb on the 5' RACE reads, gives a single entry per CDR3 protein. This table holds some 500,000 distinct CDR3 sequences, 13% to 15% found once. This CDR3 has 15 residues. Germline V gene lookup returns CDR1 SGHDT and CDR2 YYEEEE. The ends were cut back, 4 bases at V and 1 base at J, with 14 bases in the middle. Separately, the same data were catalogued under a study of yellow fever vaccine responses in identical twins.

This clonotype was obtained from a woman between 18 and 29 years old in good health. V gene TRBV5-6 combines with J gene TRBJ1-1; D might be TRBD1 (6 bases). The sequenced material came from CD4+ T cells sorted from blood. The CDR3 sequence is CASSHDRKGNTEAFF. The CDR3 region has the DNA TGTGCCAGCAGCCACGACAGGAAAGGGAACACTGAAGCTTTCTTT.